This TCR beta chain derives from a study of PD-1 blockade in classical Hodgkin lymphoma. All the patients suffered relapse after autologous stem cell transplantation, and brentuximab vedotin exposure differed. Some clones are missing from TCRdb's copy, which holds only in-frame ones; the method was immunoSEQ multiplex PCR. The sample lists about 100,000 clones; 65% to 85% were seen once. The ends were cut back, 2 bases at V and 6 bases at J, with 14 bases in the middle. The germline V gene encodes CDR1 ENHRY and CDR2 SYGVKD. The CDR3 totals 15 residues. This clone was recorded once. This chain joins TRBV10-3 and TRBJ2-4, with D possibly TRBD2 on 6 matching bases. The sample in question was peripheral blood mononuclear cells (PBMCs), obtained at baseline. The TCR sequence derives from a human donor with classical Hodgkin lymphoma. This CDR3 is CAISEPQEGSNIQYF. In DNA form, the CDR3 reads TGTGCCATCAGTGAGCCTCAGGAGGGCTCAAACATTCAGTACTTC.